Listed below are T cell receptor beta chains from one sample, sequenced in a study of blood T cell repertoires in COVID-19. The table came from immunoSEQ multiplex PCR; TCRdb's copy has only in-frame clones and leaves some out. The sample holds 250,000 to 300,000 clones, around 87% seen once. The sample was peripheral blood. The receptors here all came from a woman between 45 and 65 years old who had recovered from COVID-19. Each CDR3 is given with its conserved first and last residue. Each record gives: clone size, V gene, J gene, D gene, CDR3 protein, CDR3 DNA. A D gene is named only where the DNA matches it firmly. Clone size appears in some rows only: once, few, many, or a class for an expanded clone.

clone size: -; V gene: TRBV5-5; J gene: TRBJ1-2; D gene: TRBD1; CDR3 protein: CASSLRDRGHYGYTF; CDR3 DNA: TGTGCCAGCAGCTTAAGGGACAGGGGACACTATGGCTACACCTTC
clone size: once; V gene: TRBV28; J gene: TRBJ1-2; D gene: -; CDR3 protein: CASSFTRATGYTF; CDR3 DNA: TGTGCCAGCAGTTTTACCAGGGCTACTGGCTACACCTTC
clone size: once; V gene: TRBV4-3; J gene: TRBJ2-7; D gene: TRBD2; CDR3 protein: CASSQGRAGVREQYF; CDR3 DNA: TGCGCCAGCAGCCAAGGGAGAGCGGGAGTCCGTGAGCAGTACTTC
clone size: few; V gene: TRBV2; J gene: TRBJ2-7; D gene: -; CDR3 protein: CASIHGVSYEQYF; CDR3 DNA: TGTGCCAGCATTCACGGGGTCTCCTACGAGCAGTACTTC
clone size: -; V gene: TRBV29-1; J gene: TRBJ2-2; D gene: -; CDR3 protein: CSVYTAANTGELFF; CDR3 DNA: TGCAGCGTTTATACGGCGGCGAACACCGGGGAGCTGTTTTTT
clone size: -; V gene: TRBV6-6; J gene: TRBJ1-4; D gene: -; CDR3 protein: CASSSAGGGEKLFF; CDR3 DNA: TGTGCCAGCAGTTCGGCGGGGGGCGGTGAAAAACTGTTTTTT
clone size: -; V gene: TRBV6-6; J gene: TRBJ1-6; D gene: TRBD1; CDR3 protein: CASSPTGRLLDYYNSPLHF; CDR3 DNA: TGTGCCAGCAGTCCGACAGGGAGACTTCTAGACTATTATAATTCACCCCTCCACTTT
clone size: -; V gene: TRBV4-3; J gene: TRBJ2-2; D gene: TRBD2; CDR3 protein: CASSQRLAGGTGELFF; CDR3 DNA: TGCGCCAGCAGCCAAAGACTAGCGGGGGGCACCGGGGAGCTGTTTTTT
clone size: -; V gene: TRBV13; J gene: TRBJ1-6; D gene: -; CDR3 protein: CASTSGSSYNSPLHF; CDR3 DNA: TGTGCCAGCACGAGTGGGAGCTCCTATAATTCACCCCTCCACTTT
clone size: many; V gene: TRBV6-1; J gene: TRBJ2-4; D gene: -; CDR3 protein: CASSERQGIAKNIQYF; CDR3 DNA: TGTGCCAGCAGTGAAAGGCAGGGGATCGCCAAAAACATTCAGTACTTC
clone size: -; V gene: TRBV5-1; J gene: TRBJ2-5; D gene: -; CDR3 protein: CASSGGGAETQYF; CDR3 DNA: TGCGCCAGCAGCGGTGGGGGGGCAGAGACCCAGTACTTC
clone size: -; V gene: TRBV25-1; J gene: TRBJ1-4; D gene: TRBD1; CDR3 protein: CASSETGVWGEKLFF; CDR3 DNA: TGTGCCAGCAGTGAGACAGGGGTTTGGGGCGAAAAACTGTTTTTT
clone size: -; V gene: TRBV9; J gene: TRBJ1-1; D gene: -; CDR3 protein: CASSALIFIWETRIYTEAFF; CDR3 DNA: TGTGCCAGCAGCGCCCTTATTTTCATCTGGGAGACGAGGATTTACACTGAAGCTTTCTTT
clone size: -; V gene: TRBV7-2; J gene: TRBJ2-7; D gene: TRBD2; CDR3 protein: CASSFRGGSGYEQYF; CDR3 DNA: TGTGCCAGCAGCTTCCGAGGCGGGAGTGGGTACGAGCAGTACTTC
clone size: -; V gene: TRBV30; J gene: TRBJ2-1; D gene: TRBD2; CDR3 protein: CAWSALAGVDNEQFF; CDR3 DNA: TGTGCCTGGAGTGCCTTAGCGGGAGTGGACAATGAGCAGTTCTTC
clone size: -; V gene: TRBV12-3/TRBV12-4; J gene: TRBJ1-4; D gene: TRBD1; CDR3 protein: CASSLTGGGLFF; CDR3 DNA: TGTGCCAGCAGTCTTACAGGGGGAGGGCTGTTTTTT
clone size: few; V gene: TRBV3-1/TRBV3-2; J gene: TRBJ2-7; D gene: -; CDR3 protein: CASSQGGGERPPEYF; CDR3 DNA: TGTGCCAGCAGCCAAGGGGGTGGCGAGCGGCCCCCCGAGTACTTC
clone size: -; V gene: TRBV29-1; J gene: TRBJ2-7; D gene: -; CDR3 protein: CSVSQGYEQYF; CDR3 DNA: TGCAGCGTCAGCCAGGGATACGAGCAGTACTTC
clone size: -; V gene: TRBV4-1; J gene: TRBJ1-1; D gene: -; CDR3 protein: CASSQAGLGDTEAFF; CDR3 DNA: TGCGCCAGCAGCCAAGCAGGGTTAGGGGACACTGAAGCTTTCTTT
clone size: -; V gene: TRBV7-3; J gene: TRBJ2-5; D gene: -; CDR3 protein: CASSRGRQETQYF; CDR3 DNA: TGTGCCAGCAGCAGGGGCAGACAAGAGACCCAGTACTTC
clone size: -; V gene: TRBV5-6; J gene: TRBJ2-7; D gene: -; CDR3 protein: CASSLPESSYEQYF; CDR3 DNA: TGTGCCAGCAGCTTGCCTGAGAGCTCCTACGAGCAGTACTTC
clone size: -; V gene: TRBV27; J gene: TRBJ1-2; D gene: TRBD1; CDR3 protein: CASSLYQGANGYTF; CDR3 DNA: TGTGCCAGCAGTTTATATCAGGGGGCGAATGGCTACACCTTC